Here is one T cell receptor (beta chain) with its context. Its antigen is unknown. The data were taken from a study of cytomegalovirus exposure and HLA in healthy donors. From germline, CDR1 is SEHNR and CDR2 FQNEAQ (reference sequence). The J segment lost 7 bases and the V segment lost 4 bases, leaving 3 bases of the junction unmatched. The CDR3 is 13 residues long. The PCR had 60 Vbeta and 13 Jbeta primers. TCRdb keeps only in-frame clones here, not all; method: immunoSEQ multiplex PCR. The repertoire consists of about 150,000 clones, with over 60% occurring once and the leading ten covering roughly 0.7%. Study-wide results and limits: High specificity and sensitivity for cytomegalovirus status were reported for the classifier.

V is TRBV7-9 and J is TRBJ2-1, with 8 nucleotides matching TRBD1. This receptor was identified in a male donor in good health and CMV-seronegative. The sequenced sample consisted of PBMCs. CDR3 sequence reads: CASSSDRENEQFF. CDR3 sequence (DNA): TGTGCCAGCAGCTCGGACAGGGAAAATGAGCAGTTCTTC.